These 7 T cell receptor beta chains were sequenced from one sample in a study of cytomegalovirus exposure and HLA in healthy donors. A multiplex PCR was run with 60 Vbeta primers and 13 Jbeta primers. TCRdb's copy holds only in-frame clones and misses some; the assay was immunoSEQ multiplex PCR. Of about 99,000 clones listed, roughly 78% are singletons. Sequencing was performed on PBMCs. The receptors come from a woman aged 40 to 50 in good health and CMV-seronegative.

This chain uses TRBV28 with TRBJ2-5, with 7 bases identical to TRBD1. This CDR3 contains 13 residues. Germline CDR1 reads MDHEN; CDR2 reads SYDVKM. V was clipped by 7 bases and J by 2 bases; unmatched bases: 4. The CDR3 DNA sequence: TGTGCCAGCACCCGGGACAGACAAGAGACCCAGTACTTC. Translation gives CASTRDRQETQYF.

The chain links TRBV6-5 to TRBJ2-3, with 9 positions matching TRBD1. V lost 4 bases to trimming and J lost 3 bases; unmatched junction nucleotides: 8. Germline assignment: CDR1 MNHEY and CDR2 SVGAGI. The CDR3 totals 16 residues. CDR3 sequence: CASSLQGALATDTQYF. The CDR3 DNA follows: TGTGCCAGCAGTTTACAGGGGGCTCTTGCGACAGATACGCAGTATTTT.

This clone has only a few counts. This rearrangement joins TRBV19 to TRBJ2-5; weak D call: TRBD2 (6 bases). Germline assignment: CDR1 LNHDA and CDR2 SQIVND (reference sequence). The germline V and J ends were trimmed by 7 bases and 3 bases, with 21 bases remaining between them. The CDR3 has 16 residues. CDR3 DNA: TGTGCCAGTATCCAAGGACTAAATCAAGGCGAAGAGACCCAGTACTTC. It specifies CASIQGLNQGEETQYF.

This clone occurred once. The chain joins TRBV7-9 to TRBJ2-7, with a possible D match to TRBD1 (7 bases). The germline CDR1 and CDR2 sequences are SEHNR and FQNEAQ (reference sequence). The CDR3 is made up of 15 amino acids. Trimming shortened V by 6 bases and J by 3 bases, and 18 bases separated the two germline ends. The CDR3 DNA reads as TGTGCCAGCAGTTCGGACAGGCGCGGGATCTACGAGCAGTACTTC. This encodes CASSSDRRGIYEQYF.

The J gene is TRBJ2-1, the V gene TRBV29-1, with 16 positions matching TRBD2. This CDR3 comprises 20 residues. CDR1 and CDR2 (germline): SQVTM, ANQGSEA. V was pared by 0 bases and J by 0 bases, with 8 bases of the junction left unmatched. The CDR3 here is CSVEDWWGLAGGDSYNEQFF. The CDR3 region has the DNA TGCAGCGTTGAAGATTGGTGGGGACTAGCGGGAGGGGACTCCTACAATGAGCAGTTCTTC.

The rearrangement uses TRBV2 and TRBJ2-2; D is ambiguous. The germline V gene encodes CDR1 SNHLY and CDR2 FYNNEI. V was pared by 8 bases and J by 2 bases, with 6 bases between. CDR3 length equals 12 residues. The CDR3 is CASSPNTGELFF. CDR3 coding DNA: TGTGCCAGCTCCCCAAACACCGGGGAGCTGTTTTTT.

In nucleotides, the CDR3 is TGTGCCAGCAGCCGACTAGGGGCGGGAGGCCGGTCTGGGGAGCAGTACTTC. It encodes CASSRLGAGGRSGEQYF. V is TRBV9 and J is TRBJ2-7; 8 bases line up with TRBD2. Trimming removed 4 bases from V and 7 bases from J; junction bases left unmatched: 19. Germline CDR1 and CDR2: SGDLS and YYNGEE. The CDR3 sequence is 17 residues long.